The source of this T cell receptor (beta chain) is a study of a mutant IDH1 vaccine in newly diagnosed glioma. Study-wide background: Of treated patients, roughly 62% were men and 37.5% women, averaging roughly 37 years. Earlier therapy was either radiotherapy, temozolomide, or both, and most got both.

The method was immunoSEQ multiplex PCR; TCRdb's version includes in-frame clones alone and lacks a portion of them. Here the sample spans around 41,000 clones, about four fifths being singletons. This clone was recorded a few times. Its antigen is unidentified. This sample also contains other DNA sequences that code for the same CDR3. Time point: week 23, last vaccination. The vaccine gave 300 ug of a 20-mer mutant IDH1 peptide subcutaneously per dose. This CDR3 spans 14 amino acids. The trim removed 5 bases at V and 5 bases at J, leaving 6 bases unmatched. Germline V CDR1 and CDR2: SGHTA, FQGNSA. This sequence was found in a woman aged 40-49 years with glioma. Some clones in this sample may be carry-over from other donors' samples. The sample was PBMCs, taken from a glioma patient whose treatment included an IDH1 peptide vaccine. This rearrangement joins TRBV7-2 to TRBJ1-2, with TRBD1 matching 9 bases. The CDR3 nucleotides are TGTGCCAGCAGCACCGGGACAGGGAATTATGGCTACACCTTC. Its protein is CASSTGTGNYGYTF.